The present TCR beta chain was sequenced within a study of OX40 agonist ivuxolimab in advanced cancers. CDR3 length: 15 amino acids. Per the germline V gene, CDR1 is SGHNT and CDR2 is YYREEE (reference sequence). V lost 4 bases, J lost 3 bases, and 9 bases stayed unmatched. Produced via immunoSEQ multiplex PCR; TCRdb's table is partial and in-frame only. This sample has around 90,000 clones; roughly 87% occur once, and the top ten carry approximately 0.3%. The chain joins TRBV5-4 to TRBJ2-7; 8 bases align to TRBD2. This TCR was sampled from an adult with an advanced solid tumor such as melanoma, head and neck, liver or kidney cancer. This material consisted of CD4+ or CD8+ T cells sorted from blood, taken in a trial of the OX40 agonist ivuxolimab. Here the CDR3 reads CASSPPAGANYEQYF. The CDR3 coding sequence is TGTGCCAGCAGCCCCCCAGCGGGGGCTAACTACGAGCAGTACTTC.